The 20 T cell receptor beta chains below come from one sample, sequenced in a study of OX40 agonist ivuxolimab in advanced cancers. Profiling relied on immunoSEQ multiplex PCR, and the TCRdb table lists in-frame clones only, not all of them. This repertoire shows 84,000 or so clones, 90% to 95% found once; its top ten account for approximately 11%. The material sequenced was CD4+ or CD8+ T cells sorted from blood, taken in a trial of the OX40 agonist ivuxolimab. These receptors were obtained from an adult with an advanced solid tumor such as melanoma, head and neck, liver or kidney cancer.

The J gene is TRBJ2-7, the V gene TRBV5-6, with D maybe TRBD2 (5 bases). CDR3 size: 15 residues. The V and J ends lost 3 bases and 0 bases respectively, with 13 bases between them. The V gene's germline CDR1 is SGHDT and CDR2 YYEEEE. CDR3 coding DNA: TGTGCCAGCAGCTCCTATAGCGAAATCTCCTACGAGCAGTACTTC. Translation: CASSSYSEISYEQYF.

The CDR3 nucleotides are TGTGCCAGCAGCTTAGAAGGGACTAGCGGGAGGGCCTACGAGCAGTACTTC. Translation: CASSLEGTSGRAYEQYF. The rearrangement uses TRBV11-3 and TRBJ2-7, with 16 bases matching TRBD2. The V and J ends lost 0 bases and 2 bases, in that order; junction bases with no gene match: 1. Germline lookup yields CDR1 SGHNT and CDR2 YENEEA. The CDR3 spans 17 residues.

CDR3 sequence reads: CASSEWGTGAYEQYF. In nucleotides, the CDR3 is TGTGCCAGCAGTGAATGGGGGACAGGGGCATACGAGCAGTACTTC. The V gene is TRBV25-1, the J gene TRBJ2-7, with TRBD1 matching over 10 bases. The V segment lost 1 base and the J segment 4 bases; nucleotides outside the gene matches: 4. Germline CDR1 and CDR2: MGHDK and SYGVNS. CDR3 length: 15 residues.

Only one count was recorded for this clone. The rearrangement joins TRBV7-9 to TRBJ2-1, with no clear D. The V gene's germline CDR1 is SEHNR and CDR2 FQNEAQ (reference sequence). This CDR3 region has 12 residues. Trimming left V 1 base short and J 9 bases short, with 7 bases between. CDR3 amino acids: CASSLGAIEQFF. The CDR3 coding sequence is TGTGCCAGCAGCTTAGGGGCTATTGAGCAGTTCTTC.

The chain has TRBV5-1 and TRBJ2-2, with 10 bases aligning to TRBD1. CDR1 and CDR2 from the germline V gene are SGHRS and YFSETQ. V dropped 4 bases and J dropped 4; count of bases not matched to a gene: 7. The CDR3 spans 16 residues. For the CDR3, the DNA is TGCGCCAGCAGCCCACTCCGGGACAGGGGCACCGGGGAGCTGTTTTTT. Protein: CASSPLRDRGTGELFF.

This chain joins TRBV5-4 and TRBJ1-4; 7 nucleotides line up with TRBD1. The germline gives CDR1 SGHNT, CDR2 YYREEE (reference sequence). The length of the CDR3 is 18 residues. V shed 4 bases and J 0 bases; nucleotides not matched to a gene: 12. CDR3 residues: CASSGTAIEDATNEKLFF. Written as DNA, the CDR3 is TGTGCCAGCAGCGGGACAGCGATAGAAGATGCAACTAATGAAAAACTGTTTTTT.

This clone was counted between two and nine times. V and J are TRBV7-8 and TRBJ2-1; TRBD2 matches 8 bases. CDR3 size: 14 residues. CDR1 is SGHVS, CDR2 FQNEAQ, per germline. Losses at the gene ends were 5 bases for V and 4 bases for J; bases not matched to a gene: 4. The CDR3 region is CASSLSGKYNEQFF. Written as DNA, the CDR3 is TGTGCCAGCAGCCTTAGCGGGAAGTACAATGAGCAGTTCTTC.

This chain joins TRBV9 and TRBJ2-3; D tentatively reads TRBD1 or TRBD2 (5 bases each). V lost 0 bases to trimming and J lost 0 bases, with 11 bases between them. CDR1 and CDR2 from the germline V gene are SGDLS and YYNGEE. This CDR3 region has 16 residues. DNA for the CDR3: TGTGCCAGCAGCGTAGGCCAGGGAGTTAGCACAGATACGCAGTATTTT. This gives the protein CASSVGQGVSTDTQYF. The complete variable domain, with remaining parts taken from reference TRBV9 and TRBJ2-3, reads DSGVTQTPKHLITATGQRVTLRCSPRSGDLSVYWYQQSLDQGLQFLIQYYNGEERAKGNILERFSAQQFPDLHSELNLSSLELGDSALYFCASSVGQGVSTDTQYFGPGTRLTVL.

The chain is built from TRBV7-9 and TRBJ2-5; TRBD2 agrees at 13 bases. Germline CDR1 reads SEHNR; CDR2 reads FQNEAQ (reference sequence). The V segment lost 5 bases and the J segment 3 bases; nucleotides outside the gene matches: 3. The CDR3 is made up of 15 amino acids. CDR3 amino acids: CASSIGLAGEETQYF. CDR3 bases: TGTGCCAGCAGCATCGGACTAGCGGGAGAAGAGACCCAGTACTTC. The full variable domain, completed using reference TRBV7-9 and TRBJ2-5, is DTGVSQNPRHKITKRGQNVTFRCDPISEHNRLYWYRQTLGQGPEFLTYFQNEAQLEKSRLLSDRFSAERPKGSFSTLEIQRTEQGDSAMYLCASSIGLAGEETQYFGPGTRLLVL.

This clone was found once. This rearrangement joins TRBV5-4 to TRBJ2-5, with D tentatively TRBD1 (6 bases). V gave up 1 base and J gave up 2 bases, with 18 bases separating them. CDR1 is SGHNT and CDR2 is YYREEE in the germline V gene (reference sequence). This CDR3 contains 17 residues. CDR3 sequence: CASSLLGRGSAQETQYF. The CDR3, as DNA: TGTGCCAGCAGCTTGTTGGGCAGGGGATCTGCACAAGAGACCCAGTACTTC.

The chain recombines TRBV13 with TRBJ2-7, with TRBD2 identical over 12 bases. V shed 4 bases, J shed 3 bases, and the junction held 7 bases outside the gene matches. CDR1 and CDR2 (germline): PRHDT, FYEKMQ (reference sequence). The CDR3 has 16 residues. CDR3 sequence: CASSSKGLAGSYEQYF. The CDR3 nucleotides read TGTGCCAGCAGCTCTAAAGGACTAGCGGGAAGCTACGAGCAGTACTTC. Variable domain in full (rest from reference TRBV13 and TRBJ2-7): AAGVIQSPRHLIKEKRETATLKCYPIPRHDTVYWYQQGPGQDPQFLISFYEKMQSDKGSIPDRFSAQQFSDYHSELNMSSLELGDSALYFCASSSKGLAGSYEQYFGPGTRLTVT.

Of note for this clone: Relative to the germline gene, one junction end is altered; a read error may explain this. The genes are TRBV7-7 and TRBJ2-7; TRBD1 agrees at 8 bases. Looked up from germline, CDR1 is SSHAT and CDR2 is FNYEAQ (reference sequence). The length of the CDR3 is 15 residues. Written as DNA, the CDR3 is TGTGCTAGCAGCTTGTCTACAGGGGGCTCCTACGAGCAGTACTTC. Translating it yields CASSLSTGGSYEQYF.

The CDR3 DNA is TGCGCCAGCAGTAACAGGGCTAACTATGGCTACACCTTC. It yields the protein CASSNRANYGYTF. The chain carries TRBV10-2 and TRBJ1-2, with D maybe TRBD1 (6 bases). CDR3 length: 13 residues. The germline gives CDR1 WSHSY, CDR2 SAAADI. V lost 5 bases, J lost 0 bases, and 7 bases lay in between.

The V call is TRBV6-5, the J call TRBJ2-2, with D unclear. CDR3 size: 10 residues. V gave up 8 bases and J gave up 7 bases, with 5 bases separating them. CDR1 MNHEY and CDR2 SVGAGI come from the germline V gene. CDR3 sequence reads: CASGDGELFF. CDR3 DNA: TGTGCCAGCGGGGACGGGGAGCTGTTTTTT.

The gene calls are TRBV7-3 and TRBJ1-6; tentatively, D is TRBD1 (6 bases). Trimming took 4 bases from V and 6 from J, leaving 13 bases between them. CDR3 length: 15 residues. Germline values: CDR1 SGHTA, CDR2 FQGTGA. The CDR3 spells CASSSHGTLNSPLHF. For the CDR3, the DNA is TGTGCCAGCAGCTCCCACGGGACACTTAATTCACCCCTCCACTTT.

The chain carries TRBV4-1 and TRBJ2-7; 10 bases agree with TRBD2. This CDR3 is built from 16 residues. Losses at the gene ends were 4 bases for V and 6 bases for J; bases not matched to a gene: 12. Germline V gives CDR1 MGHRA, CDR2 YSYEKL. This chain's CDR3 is CASSRSSGTSAREQYF. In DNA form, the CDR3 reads TGCGCCAGCAGCCGGTCATCCGGGACTAGCGCTCGCGAGCAGTACTTC.

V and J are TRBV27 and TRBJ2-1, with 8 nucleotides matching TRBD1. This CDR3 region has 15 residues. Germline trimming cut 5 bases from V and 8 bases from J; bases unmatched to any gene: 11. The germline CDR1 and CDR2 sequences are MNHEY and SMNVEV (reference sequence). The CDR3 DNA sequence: TGTGCCAGCAGTCCTGGGACAGGCGGCGGGGATGAGCAGTTCTTC. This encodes CASSPGTGGGDEQFF.

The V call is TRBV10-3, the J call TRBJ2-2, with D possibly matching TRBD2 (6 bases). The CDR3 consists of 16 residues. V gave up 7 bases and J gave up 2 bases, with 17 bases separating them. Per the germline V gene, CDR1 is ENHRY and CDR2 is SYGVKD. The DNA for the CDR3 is TGTGCCATCACCAATGATTGGGGGGTCAACACCGGGGAGCTGTTTTTT. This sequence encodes CAITNDWGVNTGELFF.

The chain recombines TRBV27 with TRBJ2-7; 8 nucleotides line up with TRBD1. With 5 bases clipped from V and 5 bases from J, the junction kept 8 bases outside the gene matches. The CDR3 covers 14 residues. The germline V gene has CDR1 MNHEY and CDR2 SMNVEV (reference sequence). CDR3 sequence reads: CASSIQGAINEQYF. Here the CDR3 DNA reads TGTGCCAGCAGTATCCAGGGGGCTATCAACGAGCAGTACTTC.

In DNA, the CDR3 is TGTGCCAGCAGCTTAGTGCAGGGAAATGGCTACACCTTC. This codes for CASSLVQGNGYTF. This rearrangement joins TRBV7-9 to TRBJ1-2; TRBD1 might be the D (5 bases). Germline V gene data show CDR1 as SEHNR and CDR2 as FQNEAQ (reference sequence). The CDR3 is 13 residues long. V lost 1 base, J lost 6 bases, and 9 bases lay in between. Supplemented by reference TRBV7-9 and TRBJ1-2, the full variable domain reads DTGVSQNPRHKITKRGQNVTFRCDPISEHNRLYWYRQTLGQGPEFLTYFQNEAQLEKSRLLSDRFSAERPKGSFSTLEIQRTEQGDSAMYLCASSLVQGNGYTFGSGTRLTVV.